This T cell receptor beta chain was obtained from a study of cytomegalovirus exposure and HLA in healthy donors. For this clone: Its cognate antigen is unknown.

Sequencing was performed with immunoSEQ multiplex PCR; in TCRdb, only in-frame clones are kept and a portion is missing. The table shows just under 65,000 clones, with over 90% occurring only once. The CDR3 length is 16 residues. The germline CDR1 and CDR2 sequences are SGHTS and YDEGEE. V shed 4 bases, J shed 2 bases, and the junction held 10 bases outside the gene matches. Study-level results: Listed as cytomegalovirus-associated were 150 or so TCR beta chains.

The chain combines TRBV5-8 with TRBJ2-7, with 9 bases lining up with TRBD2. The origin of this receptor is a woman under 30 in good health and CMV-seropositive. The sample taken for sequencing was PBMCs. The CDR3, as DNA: TGTGCCAGCAGCAGGAGAGGGACTAGCCCGGCCTACGAGCAGTACTTC. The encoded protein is CASSRRGTSPAYEQYF.